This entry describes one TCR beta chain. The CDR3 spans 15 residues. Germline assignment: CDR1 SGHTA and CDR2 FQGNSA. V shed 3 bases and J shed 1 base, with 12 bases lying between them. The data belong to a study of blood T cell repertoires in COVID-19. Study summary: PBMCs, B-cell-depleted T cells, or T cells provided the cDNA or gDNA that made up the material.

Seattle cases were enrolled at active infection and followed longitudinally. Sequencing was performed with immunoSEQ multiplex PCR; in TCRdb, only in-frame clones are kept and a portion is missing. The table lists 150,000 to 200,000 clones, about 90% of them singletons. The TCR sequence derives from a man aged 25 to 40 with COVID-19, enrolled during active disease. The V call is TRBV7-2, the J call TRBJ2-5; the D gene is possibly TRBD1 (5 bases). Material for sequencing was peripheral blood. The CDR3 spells CASSFSSGSQETQYF. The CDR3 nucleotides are TGTGCCAGCAGCTTTAGCTCAGGGTCCCAAGAGACCCAGTACTTC.